Following are 21 T cell receptor beta chains from one sample sequenced in a study of blood T cell repertoires in COVID-19. Only in-frame clones appear in the TCRdb table, and some are missing; sequencing was by immunoSEQ multiplex PCR. The sample has 150,000 or so clones, 80% to 90% seen once. The sequenced sample consisted of peripheral blood. The receptors were sampled from a woman in her 70s with COVID-19, enrolled during active disease.

The genes are TRBV29-1 and TRBJ1-3; possible D gene TRBD1, 6 bases. V lost 7 bases and J 4 bases, leaving 14 bases between the germline ends. This CDR3 is 13 amino acids long. CDR1 SQVTM and CDR2 ANQGSEA come from the germline V gene. In nucleotides, the CDR3 is TGCAGCGAGCTACAGGGACGAGGAAACACCATATATTTT. Translated: CSELQGRGNTIYF.

This chain joins TRBV7-8 and TRBJ2-7; D possibly corresponds to TRBD1 (6 bases). The germline CDR1 and CDR2 sequences are SGHVS and FQNEAQ. This CDR3 is 16 amino acids long. Trimming shortened V by 5 bases and J by 6 bases, and 23 bases separated the two germline ends. Here the CDR3 DNA reads TGTGCCAGCAGCCCATTGGGGGCCAACTTGCCTGTCGAGCAGTACTTC. Its translation is CASSPLGANLPVEQYF.

The V and J genes are TRBV5-4 and TRBJ1-1, with 9 nucleotides matching TRBD1. CDR1 is SGHNT and CDR2 is YYREEE in the germline V gene (reference sequence). V lost 2 bases, J lost 11 bases, and 7 bases stayed unmatched. There are 13 residues in the CDR3. CDR3 amino acids: CASSLTTGGEAFF. CDR3 DNA: TGTGCCAGCAGCTTAACGACAGGGGGAGAGGCTTTCTTT.

In nucleotides, the CDR3 is TGTGCCAGCAGTGCAGACAGGGGGGCCACCGGGGAGCTGTTTTTT. Translating it yields CASSADRGATGELFF. The V and J genes are TRBV2 and TRBJ2-2, with 9 bases fitting TRBD1. CDR3 length: 15 residues. The ends lost 4 bases at V and 4 bases at J; junction bases unmatched: 4. In germline, CDR1 is SNHLY, CDR2 FYNNEI. Filled out from reference TRBV2 and TRBJ2-2, the complete variable domain reads EPEVTQTPSHQVTQMGQEVILRCVPISNHLYFYWYRQILGQKVEFLVSFYNNEISEKSEIFDDQFSVERPDGSNFTLKIRSTKLEDSAMYFCASSADRGATGELFFGEGSRLTVL.

The J gene is TRBJ2-1, the V gene TRBV18; TRBD2 aligns across 13 bases. Unmatched junction bases numbered 15, after V lost 4 bases and J lost 9 bases. The CDR3 length is 18 residues. Germline V gene data show CDR1 as KGHSH and CDR2 as LQKENI. The CDR3 sequence is CASSLRENGLAGAFEQFF. CDR3 DNA sequence: TGTGCCAGCTCACTACGAGAAAATGGACTAGCGGGGGCTTTTGAGCAGTTCTTC.

The CDR3 loop is CASSGGSSGANVLTF. DNA for the CDR3: TGTGCCAGCAGTGGAGGCTCCTCTGGGGCCAACGTCCTGACTTTC. The chain carries TRBV2 and TRBJ2-6; no clear D gene. V was shortened by 4 bases and J by 0 bases, with 7 bases between the two germline ends. This CDR3 has 15 residues. Per germline, CDR1 SNHLY and CDR2 FYNNEI.

This sequence joins TRBV28 and TRBJ1-6, with D possibly TRBD1 on 5 matching bases. Germline-derived CDR1 and CDR2 are MDHEN and SYDVKM. CDR3 length: 14 residues. V was cut by 7 bases and J by 5 bases, with 12 bases left in between. The CDR3 sequence: CASTLGQNNSPLHF. CDR3 in DNA: TGTGCCAGCACCCTAGGACAAAATAATTCACCCCTCCACTTT.

This clone occurred a few times. The chain is built from TRBV7-6 and TRBJ1-1; perhaps TRBD1 as D (5 bases). The V and J ends lost 5 bases and 6 bases respectively, with 19 bases between them. CDR3 length: 15 amino acids. CDR1 is SGHVS and CDR2 is FNYEAQ in the germline V gene. CDR3 DNA sequence: TGTGCCAGCAGCCCATCGACAGCGACAACCCCTGAAGCTTTCTTT. Its translation is CASSPSTATTPEAFF.

The chain joins TRBV7-8 to TRBJ1-1; the match to TRBD1 covers 12 bases. Trimming removed 2 bases from V and 5 bases from J; junction bases left unmatched: 9. CDR1 is SGHVS and CDR2 is FQNEAQ in the germline V gene. The CDR3 runs to 17 residues. The CDR3: CASSLLGTGGFGTEAFF. The CDR3 nucleotides read TGTGCCAGCAGCTTACTCGGGACAGGGGGCTTTGGAACTGAAGCTTTCTTT.

This clone was recorded a few times. The CDR3 DNA reads TGTGCCAGTAGTATCCCGCCTAGCGGGGGGGAAGAGACCCAGTACTTC. Translating gives CASSIPPSGGEETQYF. V usage is TRBV19 and J usage is TRBJ2-5; TRBD2 matches at 12 bases. V was clipped by 3 bases and J by 3 bases; unmatched bases: 5. CDR3 size: 16 residues. CDR1 and CDR2 (germline): LNHDA, SQIVND (reference sequence).

The chain combines TRBV6-5 with TRBJ2-5; perhaps TRBD1 as D (5 bases). The germline gives CDR1 MNHEY, CDR2 SVGAGI. The CDR3 runs to 15 residues. V lost 5 bases to trimming and J lost 0 bases, with 13 bases between them. In DNA form, the CDR3 reads TGTGCCAGCAGTACCAGGGTAGGGGACCAAGAGACCCAGTACTTC. Translated: CASSTRVGDQETQYF.

In regard to this clone: The same CDR3 is also encoded by other DNA sequences in this sample. The chain links TRBV3-1 (or the pseudogene TRBV3-2) to TRBJ1-5, with a tentative D call TRBD1 (6 bases). The CDR3 runs to 15 residues. V gave up 0 bases and J gave up 1 base, with 7 bases separating them. Germline CDR1 and CDR2: LGHDT and YNNKEL (reference sequence). The CDR3: CASSQDQGSNQPQHF. The CDR3, as DNA: TGTGCCAGCAGCCAAGATCAGGGGAGCAATCAGCCCCAGCATTTT.

The CDR3 region is CASSISTGDDTQYF. CDR3 DNA sequence: TGTGCCAGTAGTATTTCAACGGGAGATGATACCCAGTACTTC. This chain links TRBV19 with TRBJ2-5, with a possible D match to TRBD2 (6 bases). The CDR3 extends over 14 amino acids. Per the germline V gene, CDR1 is LNHDA and CDR2 is SQIVND (reference sequence). The V and J ends lost 3 bases and 8 bases respectively, with 16 bases between them.

CDR3: CASSVEQGNSPLHF. In DNA form, the CDR3 reads TGTGCCAGCAGTGTGGAACAGGGAAATTCACCCCTCCACTTT. J is TRBJ1-6 and V is TRBV2; D perhaps matches TRBD1 (6 bases). Per germline, CDR1 SNHLY and CDR2 FYNNEI. CDR3 length: 14 amino acids. V dropped 4 bases and J dropped 7 bases, with 11 bases sitting between them.

This clone is a singleton in its sample. Distinct nucleotide sequences in the sample also encode this CDR3. The chain uses TRBV3-1 (or the pseudogene TRBV3-2) and TRBJ1-5; possibly TRBD1 for D (6 bases). V gave up 4 bases and J gave up 1 base, with 8 bases separating them. The CDR3 length is 14 residues. Germline loops: CDR1 LGHDT, CDR2 YNNKEL (reference sequence). The CDR3 region is CASSLGQSNQPQHF. The CDR3 DNA is TGTGCCAGCAGCCTTGGACAGAGCAATCAGCCCCAGCATTTT.

This sequence joins TRBV19 and TRBJ2-1; tentative D call: TRBD1 (6 bases). CDR3 length equals 16 residues. Germline assignment: CDR1 LNHDA and CDR2 SQIVND (reference sequence). V lost 6 bases and J 1 base, leaving 16 bases between the germline ends. CDR3 region: CASRNRAGGSYNEQFF. For the CDR3, the DNA is TGTGCCAGTAGGAACAGGGCCGGTGGGTCCTACAATGAGCAGTTCTTC.

This chain connects TRBV19 to TRBJ2-3; weak D call: TRBD1 (7 bases). CDR1 LNHDA and CDR2 SQIVND come from the germline V gene (reference sequence). The CDR3 runs to 14 residues. With 5 bases removed from V and 3 bases from J, the gap between germline ends came to 12 bases. The DNA of the CDR3 is TGTGCCAGTAGTCAGGGGGGTGGGACAGATACGCAGTATTTT. Amino acids: CASSQGGGTDTQYF.

This chain connects TRBV3-1 (or the pseudogene TRBV3-2) to TRBJ2-7; no reliable D call. The V gene's germline CDR1 is LGHDT and CDR2 YNNKEL (reference sequence). This CDR3 has 16 residues. V was pared by 1 base and J by 1 base, with 14 bases between. In nucleotides, the CDR3 is TGTGCCAGCAGCCAAGGAAGATTCGGCGGTTCCTACGAGCAGTACTTC. Amino acid sequence: CASSQGRFGGSYEQYF.

This clone came up once. The V call is TRBV29-1, the J call TRBJ2-3; 9 positions match TRBD2. The CDR3 contains 17 residues. From germline, CDR1 is SQVTM and CDR2 ANQGSEA. V lost 6 bases to trimming and J lost 1 base; unmatched junction nucleotides: 14. For the CDR3, the DNA is TGCAGCGTCGCGCCCCCTGGGGGCGGGGGGGGCACAGATACGCAGTATTTT. Translated, it gives CSVAPPGGGGGTDTQYF.

The chain joins TRBV11-2 to TRBJ1-3; D is unclear. Germline CDR1 and CDR2: SGHAT and FQNNGV. V was clipped by 1 base and J by 0 bases, with 16 bases between them. The CDR3 is 18 amino acids. In DNA form, the CDR3 reads TGTGCCAGCAGCTTAGGAGTCATGGCGGTGAGCTCTGGAAACACCATATATTTT. Residues: CASSLGVMAVSSGNTIYF.

The chain combines TRBV4-2 with TRBJ2-7; 7 positions match TRBD1. The CDR3 loop spans 15 amino acids. J gave up 3 bases and V 3 bases, and 8 bases lay outside the gene matches. CDR1 is LGHNA and CDR2 is YNFKEQ in the germline V gene. For the CDR3, the DNA is TGTGCCAGCAGCCAGGAAAGGACAGGCGGCTACGAGCAGTACTTC. It codes for CASSQERTGGYEQYF.